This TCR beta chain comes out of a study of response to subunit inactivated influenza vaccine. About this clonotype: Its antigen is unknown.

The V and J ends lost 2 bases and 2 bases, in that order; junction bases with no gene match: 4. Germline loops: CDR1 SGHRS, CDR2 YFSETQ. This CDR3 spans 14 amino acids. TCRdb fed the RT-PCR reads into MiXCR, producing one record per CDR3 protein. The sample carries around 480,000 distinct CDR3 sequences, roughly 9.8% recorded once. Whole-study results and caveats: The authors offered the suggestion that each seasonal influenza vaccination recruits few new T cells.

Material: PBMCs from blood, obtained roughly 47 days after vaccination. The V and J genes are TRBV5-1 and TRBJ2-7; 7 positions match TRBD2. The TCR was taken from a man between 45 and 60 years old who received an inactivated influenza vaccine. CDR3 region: CASSFQRGTYEQYF. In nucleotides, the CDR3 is TGCGCCAGCAGCTTCCAGCGGGGTACCTACGAGCAGTACTTC.